The rows below give T cell receptor beta chains drawn from one sample of a study of T-cell memory formation after mild COVID-19. One entry per CDR3 protein, called by TCRdb with MiXCR from the 5' RACE reads. Of a few hundred thousand distinct CDR3 sequences in the sample, about 16% were seen once. Material: PBMCs or a T cell subset sorted from them (not recorded which). The receptors shown here come from a man between 18 and 29 years old who had mild COVID-19 (a few samples of this study predate the infection). Cell type and time point are not known. CDR3s include the opening cysteine and the closing phenylalanine or tryptophan.

v_call: TRBV7-9
j_call: TRBJ2-4
cdr3_aa: CASVDADLAKNIQYF

v_call: TRBV11-2
j_call: TRBJ2-7
cdr3_aa: CASSSGGASYEQYF

v_call: TRBV20-1
j_call: TRBJ2-1
cdr3_aa: CSARGLAGNSYNEQFF

v_call: TRBV4-2
j_call: TRBJ2-7
cdr3_aa: CASSQEQGSYEQYF

v_call: TRBV5-1
j_call: TRBJ2-5
cdr3_aa: CASSLVLAGDIQETQYF

v_call: TRBV3-1
j_call: TRBJ2-5
cdr3_aa: CASSKASGQETQYF

v_call: TRBV24-1
j_call: TRBJ2-3
cdr3_aa: CATSDPRTSGGPPDTQYF

v_call: TRBV6-2/TRBV6-3
j_call: TRBJ1-2
cdr3_aa: CASTQGGPSYGYTF

v_call: TRBV12-3/TRBV12-4
j_call: TRBJ2-3
cdr3_aa: CASSFGSTDTQYF

v_call: TRBV7-3
j_call: TRBJ2-3
cdr3_aa: CASTPGGGADTQYF

v_call: TRBV25-1
j_call: TRBJ1-4
cdr3_aa: CASSEGTANEKLFF

v_call: TRBV10-3
j_call: TRBJ1-1
cdr3_aa: CAIREGVVNTEAFF

v_call: TRBV5-6
j_call: TRBJ2-7
cdr3_aa: CASSFRQGVTYEQYF

v_call: TRBV29-1
j_call: TRBJ1-1
cdr3_aa: CSAEGGGSEAFF

v_call: TRBV7-6
j_call: TRBJ2-2
cdr3_aa: CASSLDSGGPYTGELFF

v_call: TRBV3-1
j_call: TRBJ1-6
cdr3_aa: CASSQRSQSPLHF

v_call: TRBV7-9
j_call: TRBJ2-1
cdr3_aa: CASSALRTLNEQFF

v_call: TRBV29-1
j_call: TRBJ1-5
cdr3_aa: CSVEFGDRESNQPQHF

v_call: TRBV7-2
j_call: TRBJ2-3
cdr3_aa: CASSLGTPRTDTQYF

v_call: TRBV4-2
j_call: TRBJ2-1
cdr3_aa: CASSQVSSWFF

v_call: TRBV29-1
j_call: TRBJ2-3
cdr3_aa: CSVEVSGGPGDTQYF

v_call: TRBV20-1
j_call: TRBJ1-3
cdr3_aa: CSARDSPGNTIYF

v_call: TRBV5-1
j_call: TRBJ1-6
cdr3_aa: CASSMTDSHNSPLHF

v_call: TRBV5-1
j_call: TRBJ2-5
cdr3_aa: CASSLAASGEQETQYF

v_call: TRBV7-2
j_call: TRBJ1-2
cdr3_aa: CASSLGQATNYGYTF

v_call: TRBV4-3
j_call: TRBJ2-1
cdr3_aa: CASSQQGSHNEQFF

v_call: TRBV7-2
j_call: TRBJ1-1
cdr3_aa: CASSLERTGTGTEAFF

v_call: TRBV20-1
j_call: TRBJ2-1
cdr3_aa: CSASSNNEQFF

v_call: TRBV4-3
j_call: TRBJ2-7
cdr3_aa: CASSQDPLAGGYEQYF

v_call: TRBV7-9
j_call: TRBJ2-3
cdr3_aa: CASSQAQRATDTQYF

v_call: TRBV5-4
j_call: TRBJ1-1
cdr3_aa: CASSLRQHMNTEAFF

v_call: TRBV20-1
j_call: TRBJ2-1
cdr3_aa: CSARGGAGLDEQFF

v_call: TRBV5-4
j_call: TRBJ2-3
cdr3_aa: CASSLQVGGADTQYF

v_call: TRBV5-1
j_call: TRBJ2-3
cdr3_aa: CASVQGGFGDTQYF

v_call: TRBV6-5
j_call: TRBJ1-1
cdr3_aa: CASTRGGLNTEAFF

v_call: TRBV30
j_call: TRBJ2-1
cdr3_aa: CAWSVAQAPFF

v_call: TRBV20-1
j_call: TRBJ1-1
cdr3_aa: CSARRQVEAFF

v_call: TRBV6-2/TRBV6-3
j_call: TRBJ2-5
cdr3_aa: CASSSVLDHPSQETQYF

v_call: TRBV4-2
j_call: TRBJ2-1
cdr3_aa: CASSQAGTSGWLEQFF

v_call: TRBV19
j_call: TRBJ2-2
cdr3_aa: CASSISGLAGELFF

v_call: TRBV12-3/TRBV12-4
j_call: TRBJ2-2
cdr3_aa: CASSLQPDTGELFF

v_call: TRBV20-1
j_call: TRBJ1-1
cdr3_aa: CSARWHLNTEAFF

v_call: TRBV7-3
j_call: TRBJ1-6
cdr3_aa: CASSGQGWGSPLHF

v_call: TRBV27
j_call: TRBJ1-2
cdr3_aa: CASSPFSQDYGYTF

v_call: TRBV5-1
j_call: TRBJ2-7
cdr3_aa: CASSHGTVSYEQYF

v_call: TRBV19
j_call: TRBJ1-1
cdr3_aa: CASKPLREATEAFF

v_call: TRBV29-1
j_call: TRBJ2-3
cdr3_aa: CSVDADRGSEDTQYF

v_call: TRBV7-2
j_call: TRBJ2-1
cdr3_aa: CASSLTPSGEQFF

v_call: TRBV7-2
j_call: TRBJ2-2
cdr3_aa: CASSFPGGPTSGRELFF

v_call: TRBV24-1
j_call: TRBJ2-2
cdr3_aa: CATRKRTENTGELFF

v_call: TRBV5-1
j_call: TRBJ2-7
cdr3_aa: CASSWGTGAEQYF

v_call: TRBV5-1
j_call: TRBJ2-7
cdr3_aa: CASRTIPGQGFNEQYF

v_call: TRBV19
j_call: TRBJ1-5
cdr3_aa: CASSIRDNRNQPQHF

v_call: TRBV4-1
j_call: TRBJ2-6
cdr3_aa: CASSLQTGPGANVLTF

v_call: TRBV5-1
j_call: TRBJ2-3
cdr3_aa: CASSSWGGNTDTQYF

v_call: TRBV12-3/TRBV12-4
j_call: TRBJ1-5
cdr3_aa: CASSHSDSNQPQHF

v_call: TRBV7-2
j_call: TRBJ1-2
cdr3_aa: CASSLGSPDYGYTF

v_call: TRBV12-3/TRBV12-4
j_call: TRBJ1-1
cdr3_aa: CASSSQQGQTNTEAFF

v_call: TRBV11-3
j_call: TRBJ2-7
cdr3_aa: CASSPGTGDLEQYF